A single sample gave rise to the 29 T cell receptor beta chains below, sequenced in a study of cytomegalovirus exposure and HLA in healthy donors. A multiplex PCR was run with 60 Vbeta primers and 13 Jbeta primers. TCRdb's copy holds only in-frame clones and misses some; the assay was immunoSEQ multiplex PCR. The sample records over 70,000 clones, around 77% being singletons. The source material was PBMCs. These receptors all stem from a man aged 30 to 39 in good health and CMV-seronegative.

The chain employs TRBV19 and TRBJ2-1, with D perhaps TRBD1 (5 bases). The CDR3 loop spans 15 amino acids. Between the trimmed V and J ends, which lost 6 bases and 0 bases, there was a span of 12 bases. Germline V lookup: CDR1 LNHDA, CDR2 SQIVND (reference sequence). CDR3 coding DNA: TGTGCCAGTAGACTCAGGGCTCGCTCCTACAATGAGCAGTTCTTC. Translated: CASRLRARSYNEQFF.

The rearrangement joins TRBV7-2 to TRBJ2-7; D may be TRBD1 (5 bases). Trimming stripped 5 bases from V and 2 bases from J, with 10 bases between. CDR1 SGHTA and CDR2 FQGNSA come from the germline V gene. The CDR3 consists of 13 residues. DNA of the CDR3: TGTGCCAGCAGCGGCAGGGTTCCCTACGAGCAGTACTTC. This gives the protein CASSGRVPYEQYF.

This clone turned up a few times. The chain uses TRBV4-2 and TRBJ2-1; no reliable D call. Germline assignment: CDR1 LGHNA and CDR2 YNFKEQ. The V gene lost 0 bases and the J gene lost 0 bases, with 9 bases spanning the gap. This CDR3 has 16 amino acids. DNA for the CDR3: TGTGCCAGCAGCCAAGATCCGACATACTCCTACAATGAGCAGTTCTTC. Protein sequence: CASSQDPTYSYNEQFF.

The chain recombines TRBV27 with TRBJ1-2; no reliable D call. CDR3 size: 14 residues. Trimming shortened V by 0 bases and J by 1 base, and 6 bases separated the two germline ends. CDR1 and CDR2 (germline): MNHEY, SMNVEV (reference sequence). CDR3 nucleotides: TGTGCCAGCAGTTTATCCGGGTTTAACTATGGCTACACCTTC. Protein sequence: CASSLSGFNYGYTF.

The J gene is TRBJ2-3, the V gene TRBV28, with no clear D. The germline gives CDR1 MDHEN, CDR2 SYDVKM. The CDR3 length is 14 residues. Trimming stripped 3 bases from V and 2 bases from J, with 9 bases between. The CDR3 nucleotides are TGTGCCAGCAGTTTTGTGCAGTTCACAGATACGCAGTATTTT. Protein sequence: CASSFVQFTDTQYF.

The chain has TRBV4-3 and TRBJ1-1; possible D gene TRBD1, 5 bases. The ends were cut back, 3 bases at V and 1 base at J, with 15 bases in the middle. Germline lookup yields CDR1 LGHNA and CDR2 YSLEER. The CDR3 length is 16 residues. This chain's CDR3 is CASSQQTGTANTEAFF. CDR3 nucleotide sequence: TGCGCCAGCAGCCAGCAAACCGGGACTGCGAACACTGAAGCTTTCTTT.

V gene TRBV11-2 combines with J gene TRBJ1-1; D remains ambiguous. Germline CDR1 reads SGHAT; CDR2 reads FQNNGV. This CDR3 has 14 amino acids. Trimming stripped 5 bases from V and 2 bases from J, with 12 bases between. The CDR3 loop is CASSPRGENTEAFF. DNA of the CDR3: TGTGCCAGCAGCCCGCGCGGGGAAAACACTGAAGCTTTCTTT.

V usage is TRBV28 and J usage is TRBJ2-7, with D possibly matching TRBD1 (6 bases). The germline V and J ends were trimmed by 5 bases and 0 bases, with 14 bases remaining between them. CDR3 length: 15 residues. Germline CDR1 is MDHEN and CDR2 is SYDVKM. This CDR3 reads CASSGRWDTSYEQYF. The CDR3 nucleotides read TGTGCCAGCAGTGGACGCTGGGACACCTCCTACGAGCAGTACTTC.

This clone was seen a handful of times. The rearrangement links TRBV5-6 to TRBJ2-7; D uncertain. This CDR3 has 16 amino acids. Germline CDR1 and CDR2: SGHDT and YYEEEE. Trimming took 2 bases from V and 1 from J, leaving 16 bases between them. CDR3 DNA: TGTGCCAGCAGCTTATCTTTTTTCGGCGGTTCCTACGAGCAGTACTTC. This translates into CASSLSFFGGSYEQYF. Based on the CDR3 plus reference TRBV5-6 and TRBJ2-7, the full variable domain is DAGVTQSPTHLIKTRGQQVTLRCSPKSGHDTVSWYQQALGQGPQFIFQYYEEEERQRGNFPDRFSGHQFPNYSSELNVNALLLGDSALYLCASSLSFFGGSYEQYFGPGTRLTVT.

The V and J genes are TRBV18 and TRBJ1-2; 11 nucleotides match TRBD1. The CDR3 runs to 15 residues. Per the germline V gene, CDR1 is KGHSH and CDR2 is LQKENI. Losses at the gene ends were 3 bases for V and 7 bases for J; bases not matched to a gene: 7. Here the CDR3 DNA reads TGTGCCAGCTCACCCAATTGGACAGGGGGCTTTGGCTACACCTTC. As protein: CASSPNWTGGFGYTF.

The rearrangement joins TRBV7-2 to TRBJ2-1, with D maybe TRBD2 (6 bases). The germline V gene encodes CDR1 SGHTA and CDR2 FQGNSA. There are 15 residues in the CDR3. V was trimmed by 5 bases and J by 0 bases, leaving 11 bases between them. The CDR3 region is CASSRDSSSYNEQFF. The DNA of the CDR3 is TGTGCCAGCAGCAGGGACTCCAGCTCCTACAATGAGCAGTTCTTC.

The rearrangement links TRBV11-2 to TRBJ2-3; D is ambiguous. The CDR3 contains 14 residues. Trimming stripped 0 bases from V and 4 bases from J, with 8 bases between. Germline CDR1 SGHAT, CDR2 FQNNGV. CDR3 residues: CASSLDLAADTQYF. CDR3 in DNA: TGTGCCAGCAGCTTAGACCTGGCGGCAGATACGCAGTATTTT.

This chain links TRBV4-2 with TRBJ1-3; the match to TRBD1 covers 12 bases. The CDR3 loop spans 17 amino acids. Per the germline V gene, CDR1 is LGHNA and CDR2 is YNFKEQ. The J segment lost 2 bases and the V segment lost 1 base, leaving 3 bases of the junction unmatched. CDR3 amino acids: CASSQARDRGPGNTIYF. The CDR3 bases are TGTGCCAGCAGCCAAGCCCGGGACAGGGGGCCTGGAAACACCATATATTTT.

The gene calls are TRBV19 and TRBJ2-1; D may be TRBD2 (6 bases). The germline V gene has CDR1 LNHDA and CDR2 SQIVND (reference sequence). CDR3 length equals 16 residues. V lost 4 bases to trimming and J lost 9 bases, with 22 bases between them. The CDR3 sequence is CASSTRDFTPVFEQFF. The CDR3 region has the DNA TGTGCCAGTAGTACCCGGGACTTTACCCCAGTATTTGAGCAGTTCTTC.

V gene TRBV11-3 combines with J gene TRBJ1-1; weak D call: TRBD1 (5 bases). V shed 5 bases and J shed 1 base, with 8 bases lying between them. There are 13 residues in the CDR3. CDR1 and CDR2 from the germline V gene are SGHNT and YENEEA. This CDR3 is CASSQGQNTEAFF. The CDR3 nucleotides read TGTGCCAGCAGCCAAGGACAGAACACTGAAGCTTTCTTT.

This chain uses TRBV7-2 with TRBJ2-3; TRBD2 matches 8 bases. The V and J ends lost 4 bases and 2 bases, in that order; junction bases with no gene match: 5. The germline CDR1 and CDR2 sequences are SGHTA and FQGNSA. The CDR3 runs 15 residues. CDR3 nucleotide sequence: TGTGCCAGCAGCTCCCTAGCGGGTATCACAGATACGCAGTATTTT. Amino acids: CASSSLAGITDTQYF.

The J gene is TRBJ2-1, the V gene TRBV11-2; 12 bases map to TRBD2. Germline V gene lookup returns CDR1 SGHAT and CDR2 FQNNGV. Losses at the gene ends were 4 bases for V and 4 bases for J; bases not matched to a gene: 5. The CDR3 is 16 amino acids. For the CDR3, the DNA is TGTGCCAGCAGCTCAACCGGACTAGCGGGGTACAATGAGCAGTTCTTC. It encodes CASSSTGLAGYNEQFF.

The sample holds a few counts of this clone. This sequence joins TRBV29-1 and TRBJ2-1; 14 positions agree with TRBD2. The CDR3 sequence is 16 residues long. The V gene's germline CDR1 is SQVTM and CDR2 ANQGSEA. J gave up 6 bases and V 3 bases, and 7 bases lay outside the gene matches. As DNA, the CDR3 is TGCAGCGTTGAGGGGCCAGGGACTAGCGGGAGCAATGAGCAGTTCTTC. This gives the protein CSVEGPGTSGSNEQFF.

This rearrangement joins TRBV6-4 to TRBJ2-3; D is perhaps TRBD2 (6 bases). CDR1 is MRHNA and CDR2 is SNTAGT in the germline V gene. V was clipped by 4 bases and J by 4 bases, with 18 bases between them. This CDR3 has 16 residues. DNA for the CDR3: TGTGCCAGCAGTGTTGGTGGAGGGGTGGGGCCAGATACGCAGTATTTT. Protein product: CASSVGGGVGPDTQYF.

This chain connects TRBV6-5 to TRBJ1-1, with D possibly matching TRBD1 (6 bases). In germline, CDR1 is MNHEY, CDR2 SVGAGI. Trimming stripped 4 bases from V and 6 bases from J, with 12 bases between. This CDR3 spans 13 amino acids. CDR3 coding DNA: TGTGCCAGCAGTTTCACAGGGTCGTCTGAAGCTTTCTTT. Amino acids: CASSFTGSSEAFF.

This chain connects TRBV11-3 to TRBJ1-1; 7 bases fit TRBD1. Looked up from germline, CDR1 is SGHNT and CDR2 is YENEEA. Trimming removed 2 bases from V and 0 bases from J; junction bases left unmatched: 0. The CDR3 spans 14 residues. The CDR3 reads CASSLTGVNTEAFF. CDR3 coding DNA: TGTGCCAGCAGCTTAACAGGGGTGAACACTGAAGCTTTCTTT.

The V and J genes are TRBV5-1 and TRBJ2-1, with TRBD1 identical over 9 bases. The CDR3 totals 16 residues. Germline assignment: CDR1 SGHRS and CDR2 YFSETQ. J was trimmed by 7 bases and V by 4 bases; bases with no gene match: 12. The CDR3 DNA sequence: TGCGCCAGCAGCCTTGCAACTAACAGGGGGCTGAATGAGCAGTTCTTC. Protein product: CASSLATNRGLNEQFF.

To note about this clone: Relative to the germline gene, one junction end is altered; a read error may explain this. This chain uses TRBV7-9 with TRBJ1-5; D is possibly TRBD1 (6 bases). The germline V gene encodes CDR1 SEHNR and CDR2 FQNEAQ (reference sequence). The CDR3 totals 12 residues. CDR3 DNA: TGTTCCAGCAGCTTCCAGGGGCAGCCCCAGCATTTT. Encoded protein: CSSSFQGQPQHF.

The chain recombines TRBV10-3 with TRBJ1-2, with 9 bases aligning to TRBD1. The CDR3 spans 13 residues. Losses at the gene ends were 6 bases for V and 6 bases for J; bases not matched to a gene: 5. Germline loops: CDR1 ENHRY, CDR2 SYGVKD. The CDR3 loop is CAISPTGGHGYTF. The CDR3 DNA reads TGTGCCATCAGCCCGACAGGGGGGCATGGCTACACCTTC.

This clone was observed a single time. This chain connects TRBV28 to TRBJ1-6; TRBD1 matches at 9 bases. Germline loops: CDR1 MDHEN, CDR2 SYDVKM. The CDR3 is 16 amino acids. V lost 3 bases to trimming and J lost 10 bases; unmatched junction nucleotides: 10. This CDR3 is CASSFPPGQGGSPLHF. CDR3 coding DNA: TGTGCCAGCAGTTTCCCCCCGGGACAGGGCGGCTCACCCCTCCACTTT.

The chain joins TRBV21-1 to TRBJ2-1; the table's D gene call, TRBD1, was not cross checked with the DNA. TRBV21-1 constitutes a pseudogene. This CDR3 has 15 residues. DNA for the CDR3: TGTGCCAGTACCCCCCGACAGGGGCCTCGCAATGAGCAGTTCTTC. Amino acid sequence: CASTPRQGPRNEQFF.

This sequence joins TRBV2 and TRBJ2-1; perhaps TRBD1 as D (6 bases). The CDR3 extends over 12 amino acids. Germline values: CDR1 SNHLY, CDR2 FYNNEI. The germline V and J ends were trimmed by 4 bases and 15 bases, with 16 bases remaining between them. This chain's CDR3 is CASSGDTPYGFF. CDR3 coding DNA: TGTGCCAGCAGTGGGGACACACCTTATGGGTTCTTC.

The V call is TRBV19, the J call TRBJ1-5; D might be TRBD1 (5 bases). The CDR3 extends over 14 amino acids. Germline-derived CDR1 and CDR2 are LNHDA and SQIVND (reference sequence). Trimming left V 8 bases short and J 5 bases short, with 16 bases between. The CDR3 DNA reads TGTGCCAGTTCGTCGGCGACAGTAGATCAGCCCCAGCATTTT. It is translated as CASSSATVDQPQHF.

This clone appeared once. This sequence joins TRBV5-1 and TRBJ2-3, with 10 bases that match TRBD1. Per the germline V gene, CDR1 is SGHRS and CDR2 is YFSETQ. V trimming: 3 bases; J trimming: 3 bases; junction bases outside the gene matches: 7. This CDR3 is built from 16 residues. The CDR3 DNA sequence: TGCGCCAGCAGCTCCGGGACAGGGGCGGGTACAGATACGCAGTATTTT. As protein: CASSSGTGAGTDTQYF.